This T cell receptor (beta chain) was found in a study of T cells after yellow fever vaccination. The overall study: Each low-cell-number fraction was prepared by means of SMART-Seq v4 Ultra Low Input.

CDR1 SGHDN and CDR2 FVKESK come from the germline V gene. This CDR3 is built from 17 residues. Trimming shortened V by 4 bases and J by 8 bases, and 25 bases separated the two germline ends. Study findings and constraints: The secondary response was weaker, and its peak arrived faster, on day 5 versus 15. It was a small share of clonotypes that appeared in both CD4 and CD8 compartments.

By 5'RACE template switching, TCR cDNA was produced, with a universal primer site and UMIs added in the process. Using its own MiXCR run on the 5' RACE reads, TCRdb lists one record per CDR3 protein. The table shows about 260,000 distinct CDR3 sequences, with more than 3.5% occurring only once. This clonotype was recorded many times. Its antigen remains unidentified. The sample was PBMCs, taken 15 days after the yellow fever booster vaccination. The chain links TRBV14 to TRBJ2-3, with D perhaps matching TRBD2 (6 bases). The TCR comes from a man aged 18 to 30 who received the YFV17D yellow fever vaccine. The CDR3 sequence is CASSPRVTSKALGTQYF. The CDR3 coding sequence is TGTGCCAGCAGCCCAAGGGTAACTAGCAAGGCACTCGGTACGCAGTATTTT.